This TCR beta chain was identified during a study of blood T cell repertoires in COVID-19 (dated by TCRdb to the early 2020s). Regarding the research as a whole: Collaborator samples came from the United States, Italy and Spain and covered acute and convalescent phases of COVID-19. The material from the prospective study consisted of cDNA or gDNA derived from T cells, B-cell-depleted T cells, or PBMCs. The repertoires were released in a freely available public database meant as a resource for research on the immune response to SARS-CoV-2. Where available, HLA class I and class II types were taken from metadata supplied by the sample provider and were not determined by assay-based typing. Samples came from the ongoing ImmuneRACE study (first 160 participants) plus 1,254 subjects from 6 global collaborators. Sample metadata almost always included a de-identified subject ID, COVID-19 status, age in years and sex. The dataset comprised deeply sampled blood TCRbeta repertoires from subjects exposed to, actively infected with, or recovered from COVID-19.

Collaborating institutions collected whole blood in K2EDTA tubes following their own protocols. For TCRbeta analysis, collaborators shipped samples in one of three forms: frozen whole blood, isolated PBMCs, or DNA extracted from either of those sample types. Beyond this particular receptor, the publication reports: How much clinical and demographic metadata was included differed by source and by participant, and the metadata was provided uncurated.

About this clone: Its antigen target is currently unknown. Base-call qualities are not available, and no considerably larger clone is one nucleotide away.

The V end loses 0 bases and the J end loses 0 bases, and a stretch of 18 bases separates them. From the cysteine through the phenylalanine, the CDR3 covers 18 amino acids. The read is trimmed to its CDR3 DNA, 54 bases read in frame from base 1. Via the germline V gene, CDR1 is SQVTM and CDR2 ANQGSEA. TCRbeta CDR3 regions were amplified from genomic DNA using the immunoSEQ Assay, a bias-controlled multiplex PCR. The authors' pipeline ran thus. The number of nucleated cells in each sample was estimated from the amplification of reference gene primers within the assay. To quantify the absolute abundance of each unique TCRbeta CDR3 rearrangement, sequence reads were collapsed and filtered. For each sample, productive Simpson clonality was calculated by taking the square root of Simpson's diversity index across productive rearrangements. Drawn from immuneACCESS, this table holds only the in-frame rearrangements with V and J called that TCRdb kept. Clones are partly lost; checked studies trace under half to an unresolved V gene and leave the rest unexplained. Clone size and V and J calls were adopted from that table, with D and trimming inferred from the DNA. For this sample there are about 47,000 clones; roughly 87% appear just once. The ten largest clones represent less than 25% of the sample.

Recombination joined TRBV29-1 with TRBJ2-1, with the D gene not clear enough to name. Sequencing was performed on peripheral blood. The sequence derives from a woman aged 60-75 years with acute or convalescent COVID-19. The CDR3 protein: CSVEEPRSKPSSYNEQFF. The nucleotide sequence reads TGCAGCGTTGAAGAACCCCGTTCCAAACCGAGCTCCTACAATGAGCAGTTCTTC.